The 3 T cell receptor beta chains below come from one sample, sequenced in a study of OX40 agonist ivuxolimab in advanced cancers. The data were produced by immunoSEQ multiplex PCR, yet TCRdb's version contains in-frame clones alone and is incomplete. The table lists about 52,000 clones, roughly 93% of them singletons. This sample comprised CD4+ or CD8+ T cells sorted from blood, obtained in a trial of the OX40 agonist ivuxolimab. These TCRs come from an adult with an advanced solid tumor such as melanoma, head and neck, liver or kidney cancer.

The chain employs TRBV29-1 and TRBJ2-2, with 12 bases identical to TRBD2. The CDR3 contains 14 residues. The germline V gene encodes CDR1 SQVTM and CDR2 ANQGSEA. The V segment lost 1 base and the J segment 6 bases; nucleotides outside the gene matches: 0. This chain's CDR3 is CSVEASGRAGELFF. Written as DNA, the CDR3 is TGCAGCGTTGAAGCTAGCGGGAGGGCCGGGGAGCTGTTTTTT.

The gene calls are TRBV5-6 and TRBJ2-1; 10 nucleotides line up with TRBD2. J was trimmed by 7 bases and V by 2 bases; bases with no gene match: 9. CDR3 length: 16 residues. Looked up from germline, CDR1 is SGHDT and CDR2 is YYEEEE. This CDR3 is CASSFQSSGSGNEQFF. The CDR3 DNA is TGTGCCAGCAGCTTTCAATCTAGCGGGAGTGGTAATGAGCAGTTCTTC.

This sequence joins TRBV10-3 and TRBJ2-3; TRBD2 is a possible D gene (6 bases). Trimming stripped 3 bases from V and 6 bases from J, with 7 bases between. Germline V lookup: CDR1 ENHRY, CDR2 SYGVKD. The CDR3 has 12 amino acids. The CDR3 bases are TGTGCCATCAGTGACCTAGCGGATACGCAGTATTTT. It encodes CAISDLADTQYF.